These 27 T cell receptor beta chains were all obtained from the same sample, sequenced in a study of OX40 agonist ivuxolimab in advanced cancers. Assay used: immunoSEQ multiplex PCR; TCRdb lists only in-frame clones, some missing. This sample has around 77,000 clones, with around nine tenths found just once. The sample consisted of CD4+ or CD8+ T cells sorted from blood, taken in a trial of the OX40 agonist ivuxolimab. Every receptor here comes from an adult with an advanced solid tumor such as melanoma, head and neck, liver or kidney cancer.

V and J are TRBV7-2 and TRBJ1-2, with a tentative D call TRBD1 (6 bases). Deletions cut 5 bases from V and 1 base from J, with 17 bases between. The CDR3 is 16 residues long. Looked up from germline, CDR1 is SGHTA and CDR2 is FQGNSA. The CDR3 region has the DNA TGTGCCAGCAGCCCACCTGAGGGGGGCATTAACTATGGCTACACCTTC. This gives the protein CASSPPEGGINYGYTF.

Of note for this clone: This sample also contains other DNA sequences that code for the same CDR3. The CDR3 coding sequence is TGCGCCAGCAGCTTAACAGATACGCAGTATTTT. Translating it yields CASSLTDTQYF. V gene TRBV5-1 combines with J gene TRBJ2-3; D unresolved. The CDR3 consists of 11 residues. Trimming shortened V by 2 bases and J by 3 bases, and 1 base separated the two germline ends. Germline-derived CDR1 and CDR2 are SGHRS and YFSETQ.

The CDR3 region is CASSQRLAGAYNEQFF. The CDR3 DNA reads as TGTGCCAGCAGCCAACGACTAGCGGGGGCCTACAATGAGCAGTTCTTC. The chain is built from TRBV5-4 and TRBJ2-1, with 12 bases lining up with TRBD2. The V segment lost 4 bases and the J segment 2 bases; nucleotides outside the gene matches: 4. This CDR3 comprises 16 residues. From germline, CDR1 is SGHNT and CDR2 YYREEE (reference sequence).

V is TRBV15 and J is TRBJ1-5; 8 bases map to TRBD1. Trimming removed 5 bases from V and 4 bases from J; junction bases left unmatched: 10. CDR3 size: 16 residues. Germline V gives CDR1 LNHNV, CDR2 YYDKDF (reference sequence). In DNA, the CDR3 is TGTGCCACCAGCCAGGGGGCCTTGGGGGAAAATCAGCCCCAGCATTTT. This encodes CATSQGALGENQPQHF. The full variable domain, with the rest looked up from reference TRBV15 and TRBJ1-5, is DAMVIQNPRYQVTQFGKPVTLSCSQTLNHNVMYWYQQKSSQAPKLLFHYYDKDFNNEADTPDNFQSRRPNTSFCFLDIRSPGLGDTAMYLCATSQGALGENQPQHFGDGTRLSIL.

The chain joins TRBV14 to TRBJ1-2; a possible D gene is TRBD1 (6 bases). Trimming stripped 5 bases from V and 4 bases from J, with 11 bases between. The CDR3 is 13 amino acids. Per the germline V gene, CDR1 is SGHDN and CDR2 is FVKESK. CDR3 nucleotide sequence: TGTGCCAGCAGCGGGACATTCCCCTATGGCTACACCTTC. This sequence encodes CASSGTFPYGYTF.

This clone has only one observation. The V gene is TRBV30, the J gene TRBJ2-3; the D gene is possibly TRBD2 (6 bases). The CDR3 runs to 14 residues. Trimming stripped 2 bases from V and 2 bases from J, with 11 bases between. Germline CDR1 reads GTSNPN; CDR2 reads SVGIG (reference sequence). DNA of the CDR3: TGTGCCTGGAGTCGATTAGCGGACACAGATACGCAGTATTTT. Translation: CAWSRLADTDTQYF.

The chain is built from TRBV7-2 and TRBJ2-5; the D gene is possibly TRBD2 (6 bases). The CDR3 is 15 amino acids. The germline CDR1 and CDR2 sequences are SGHTA and FQGNSA. With 5 bases removed from V and 4 bases from J, the gap between germline ends came to 17 bases. In nucleotides, the CDR3 is TGTGCCAGCAGCCCGAGACGGGGAGGCGGAGAGACCCAGTACTTC. This codes for CASSPRRGGGETQYF.

The V call is TRBV10-3, the J call TRBJ2-1; D remains unclear. The CDR3 is 12 amino acids. V lost 6 bases and J lost 6, with 9 bases in between. The germline CDR1 and CDR2 sequences are ENHRY and SYGVKD. CDR3 DNA sequence: TGTGCCATCAGCACTTTCTCCAATGAGCAGTTCTTC. This encodes CAISTFSNEQFF.

In the case of this clone: One end of the junction varies from germline; a read error may be responsible. The rearrangement links TRBV7-7 to TRBJ2-1; D is unresolved. The CDR3 runs to 14 residues. Germline CDR1 and CDR2: SSHAT and FNYEAQ (reference sequence). The DNA of the CDR3 is TGTGCTAGCAGCTTATCGACCTCCGGGAATGAGCAGTTCTTC. Protein: CASSLSTSGNEQFF.

This clone occurred once. The chain combines TRBV19 with TRBJ2-2; possibly TRBD1 or TRBD2 for D (5 bases each). The CDR3 covers 15 residues. With 5 bases removed from V and 4 bases from J, the gap between germline ends came to 14 bases. Germline V gives CDR1 LNHDA, CDR2 SQIVND (reference sequence). DNA for the CDR3: TGTGCCAGTAGTCTCCGAGGGGCGGGCACCGGGGAGCTGTTTTTT. Translated: CASSLRGAGTGELFF.

This clone was found once. V is TRBV4-1 and J is TRBJ1-2, with a possible D match to TRBD1 (5 bases). This CDR3 spans 15 amino acids. Germline CDR1 is MGHRA and CDR2 is YSYEKL. Trimming removed 0 bases at V and 2 bases at J, with 10 bases between. The CDR3 region is CASSQDSGQNYGYTF. The CDR3 DNA follows: TGCGCCAGCAGCCAAGATTCGGGGCAGAACTATGGCTACACCTTC.

The chain combines TRBV7-9 with TRBJ2-1, with D perhaps assigned TRBD1 or TRBD2 (5 bases each). The CDR3 contains 16 residues. The V and J ends lost 6 bases and 0 bases respectively, with 15 bases between them. CDR1 is SEHNR, CDR2 FQNEAQ, per germline (reference sequence). The DNA for the CDR3 is TGTGCCAGCAGTCCGGGACGGACAAACTCCTACAATGAGCAGTTCTTC. Protein: CASSPGRTNSYNEQFF.

The genes are TRBV5-6 and TRBJ1-4, with D possibly TRBD1 on 5 matching bases. The CDR3 spans 14 residues. Germline CDR1 reads SGHDT; CDR2 reads YYEEEE. The V end lost 2 bases, the J end lost 4 bases, and 9 bases lay between the germline ends. The CDR3 sequence: CASSFGAINEKLFF. CDR3 nucleotide sequence: TGTGCCAGCAGCTTTGGGGCGATTAATGAAAAACTGTTTTTT.

The chain couples TRBV2 to TRBJ2-7; D remains ambiguous. The V end was cut by 3 bases, the J end by 0 bases, with 15 bases between. From germline, CDR1 is SNHLY and CDR2 FYNNEI. The length of the CDR3 is 16 residues. The CDR3 loop reads CASSDMAAGSSYEQYF. The CDR3 nucleotides read TGTGCCAGCAGTGACATGGCGGCAGGCAGCTCCTACGAGCAGTACTTC.

The J gene is TRBJ1-5, the V gene TRBV6-6; D is ambiguous. The CDR3 is 15 amino acids. The germline gives CDR1 MNHNY, CDR2 SVGAGI (reference sequence). V lost 0 bases and J 0 bases, leaving 6 bases between the germline ends. CDR3 nucleotides: TGTGCCAGCAGTTACTCCCAGCATAGCAATCAGCCCCAGCATTTT. Protein: CASSYSQHSNQPQHF.

This clone was seen a single time. V is TRBV30 and J is TRBJ2-1; TRBD2 matches 7 bases. Germline values: CDR1 GTSNPN, CDR2 SVGIG (reference sequence). The J segment lost 2 bases and the V segment lost 5 bases, leaving 12 bases of the junction unmatched. CDR3 length: 16 amino acids. This CDR3 reads CAWEGLRGRTYNEQFF. DNA for the CDR3: TGTGCCTGGGAAGGGCTGCGGGGGAGGACCTACAATGAGCAGTTCTTC.

The chain has TRBV6-6 and TRBJ1-2, with D uncertain. V lost 0 bases and J 6 bases, leaving 8 bases between the germline ends. The CDR3 loop spans 13 amino acids. CDR1 MNHNY and CDR2 SVGAGI come from the germline V gene (reference sequence). The DNA for the CDR3 is TGTGCCAGCAGTTACTCGGGAACGAATGGCTACACCTTC. Translated, it gives CASSYSGTNGYTF.

The chain combines TRBV28 with TRBJ2-1; 7 positions match TRBD2. This CDR3 has 16 residues. Per the germline V gene, CDR1 is MDHEN and CDR2 is SYDVKM. The V segment lost 7 bases and the J segment 1 base; nucleotides outside the gene matches: 10. Written as DNA, the CDR3 is TGTGCCAGCACCCCAGGGCTCGGGAGGTCCTACAATGAGCAGTTCTTC. The encoded protein is CASTPGLGRSYNEQFF.

The genes are TRBV25-1 and TRBJ1-4; D uncertain. The germline CDR1 and CDR2 sequences are MGHDK and SYGVNS. This CDR3 spans 12 amino acids. With 8 bases removed from V and 5 bases from J, the gap between germline ends came to 9 bases. The chain's CDR3 is CASERSNEKLFF. The CDR3 DNA sequence: TGTGCCAGCGAGAGGTCGAATGAAAAACTGTTTTTT.

V usage is TRBV7-6 and J usage is TRBJ2-7, with 7 bases identical to TRBD2. Germline CDR1 SGHVS, CDR2 FNYEAQ. The V and J ends lost 0 bases and 2 bases, in that order; junction bases with no gene match: 13. The CDR3 is 18 residues long. The CDR3 sequence: CASSLAPPGDYNPYEQYF. The CDR3 bases are TGTGCCAGCAGCTTAGCCCCTCCTGGGGACTACAACCCCTACGAGCAGTACTTC.

The chain links TRBV5-1 to TRBJ1-4; TRBD1 aligns across 9 bases. Germline CDR1 is SGHRS and CDR2 is YFSETQ. The CDR3 contains 14 residues. With V trimmed by 5 bases and J by 4 bases, 3 bases remained unmatched. This chain's CDR3 is CASRRTGDNEKLFF. In nucleotides, the CDR3 is TGCGCCAGCAGACGGACAGGGGATAATGAAAAACTGTTTTTT.

This sequence joins TRBV27 and TRBJ2-3; either TRBD1 or TRBD2 may supply D (6 bases each). V gave up 5 bases and J gave up 1 base, with 16 bases separating them. The length of the CDR3 is 16 residues. The germline V gene encodes CDR1 MNHEY and CDR2 SMNVEV (reference sequence). The CDR3 loop reads CASSPRGLRGTDTQYF. The DNA of the CDR3 is TGTGCCAGCAGTCCACGGGGGCTAAGGGGCACAGATACGCAGTATTTT.

V is TRBV4-2 and J is TRBJ1-2; D ambiguous. V was clipped by 5 bases and J by 8 bases, with 12 bases between them. The CDR3 has 12 residues. Germline V gene sequence: CDR1 LGHNA, CDR2 YNFKEQ. Here the CDR3 reads CASSFREGGYTF. CDR3 coding DNA: TGTGCCAGCAGCTTTAGGGAGGGCGGCTACACCTTC.

This clone has only one observation. V and J are TRBV28 and TRBJ1-1; no firm D call. The CDR3 contains 13 residues. The germline V gene has CDR1 MDHEN and CDR2 SYDVKM. V was cut by 4 bases and J by 1 base, with 7 bases left in between. For the CDR3, the DNA is TGTGCCAGCAGTTCGGGCTGGAACACTGAAGCTTTCTTT. Protein product: CASSSGWNTEAFF.

The chain recombines TRBV4-1 with TRBJ1-1, with D possibly being TRBD1 (6 bases). The CDR3 length is 17 residues. The germline V gene encodes CDR1 MGHRA and CDR2 YSYEKL. Trimming pared 1 base from V and 3 bases from J, leaving 18 bases between. CDR3 DNA sequence: TGCGCCAGCAGCCAAGGCCGGGACATCAAGAGGGACACTGAAGCTTTCTTT. It encodes CASSQGRDIKRDTEAFF.

This chain uses TRBV9 with TRBJ2-1; tentative D call: TRBD2 (6 bases). Trimming shortened V by 3 bases and J by 2 bases, and 9 bases separated the two germline ends. The CDR3 is made up of 14 amino acids. Looked up from germline, CDR1 is SGDLS and CDR2 is YYNGEE. CDR3 sequence (DNA): TGTGCCAGCAGCGAAACGGGAGCCTACAATGAGCAGTTCTTC. Translation gives CASSETGAYNEQFF.

The chain employs TRBV4-1 and TRBJ1-2; D unclear. Trimming stripped 1 base from V and 3 bases from J, with 12 bases between. The CDR3 is 15 amino acids. Germline values: CDR1 MGHRA, CDR2 YSYEKL. The CDR3 is CASSQAGFRDYGYTF. The CDR3 DNA reads TGCGCCAGCAGCCAAGCAGGCTTTCGGGACTATGGCTACACCTTC.